This TCR beta chain originates from a study of control samples from healthy donors and cancer patients. Method: immunoSEQ multiplex PCR; TCRdb's copy keeps in-frame clones and lacks some. The sample lists about 130,000 clones; more than 75% were seen once. This CDR3 comprises 15 residues. The ends were cut back, 3 bases at V and 5 bases at J, with 14 bases in the middle. Germline loops: CDR1 SGHVS, CDR2 FNYEAQ. This sequence originates from a man between 18 and 29 years old in good health. The sample consisted of blood. V and J are TRBV7-6 and TRBJ2-1; no clear D. The CDR3 DNA sequence: TGTGCCAGCAGCTTCAGAACGGACCCCGACAATGAGCAGTTCTTC. Translation gives CASSFRTDPDNEQFF.